The T cell receptor beta chain described here comes from a study of T cells in Graves' hyperthyroidism and ophthalmopathy. Germline V gives CDR1 LNHNV, CDR2 YYDKDF (reference sequence). Trimming removed 0 bases at V and 4 bases at J, with 10 bases between. This CDR3 region has 14 residues. RNA transcripts provided the source from which TCR beta CDR3 regions were amplified. Primed by the HTBI set, a first-round RT-PCR was run on the TCR CDR3. In TCRdb, the multiplex PCR reads were re-called with MiXCR into one record per CDR3 protein. Here the sample spans 550,000 to 700,000 distinct CDR3 sequences, under 60% being singletons.

The TCR was taken from an adult woman with Graves' disease, either hyperthyroidism or ophthalmopathy (not recorded which). The sequenced material came from peripheral blood or thyroid tissue (not recorded which). V is TRBV15 and J is TRBJ2-7; unclear D gene. CDR3 sequence: CATSREWGLYEQYF. DNA of the CDR3: TGTGCCACCAGCAGAGAATGGGGTTTATACGAGCAGTACTTC. Full variable domain (remainder filled in from reference TRBV15 and TRBJ2-7): DAMVIQNPRYQVTQFGKPVTLSCSQTLNHNVMYWYQQKSSQAPKLLFHYYDKDFNNEADTPDNFQSRRPNTSFCFLDIRSPGLGDTAMYLCATSREWGLYEQYFGPGTRLTVT.